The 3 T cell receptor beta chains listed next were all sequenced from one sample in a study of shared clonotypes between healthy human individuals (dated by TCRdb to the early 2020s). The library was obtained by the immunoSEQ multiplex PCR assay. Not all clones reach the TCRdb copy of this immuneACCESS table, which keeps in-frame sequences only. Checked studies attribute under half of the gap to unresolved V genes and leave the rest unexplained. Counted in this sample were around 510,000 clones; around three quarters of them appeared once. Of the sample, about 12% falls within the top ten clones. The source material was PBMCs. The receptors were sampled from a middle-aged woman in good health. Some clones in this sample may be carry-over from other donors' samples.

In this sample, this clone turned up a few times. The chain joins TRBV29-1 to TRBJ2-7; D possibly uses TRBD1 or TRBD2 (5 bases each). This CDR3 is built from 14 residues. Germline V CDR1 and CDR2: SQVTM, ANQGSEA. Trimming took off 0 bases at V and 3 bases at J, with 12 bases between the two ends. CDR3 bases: TGCAGCGTTGAAGAGGGGGAGAGAAACTACGAGCAGTACTTC. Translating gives CSVEEGERNYEQYF.

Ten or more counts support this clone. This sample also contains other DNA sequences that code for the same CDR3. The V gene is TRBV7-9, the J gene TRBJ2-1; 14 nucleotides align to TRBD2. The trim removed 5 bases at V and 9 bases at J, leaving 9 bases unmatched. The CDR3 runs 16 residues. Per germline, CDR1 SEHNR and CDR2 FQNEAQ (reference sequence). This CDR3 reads CASSRAGTSGRGEQFF. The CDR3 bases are TGTGCCAGCAGCAGAGCCGGGACTAGCGGGAGAGGTGAGCAGTTCTTC.

In DNA form, the CDR3 reads TGTGCCAGCAGCTTAGGGGGAACGGCCACTGAAGCTTTCTTT. Protein product: CASSLGGTATEAFF. The chain joins TRBV7-6 to TRBJ1-1, with no clear D. V dropped 1 base and J dropped 4 bases, with 10 bases sitting between them. Germline CDR1 is SGHVS and CDR2 is FNYEAQ. The CDR3 is 14 residues long.